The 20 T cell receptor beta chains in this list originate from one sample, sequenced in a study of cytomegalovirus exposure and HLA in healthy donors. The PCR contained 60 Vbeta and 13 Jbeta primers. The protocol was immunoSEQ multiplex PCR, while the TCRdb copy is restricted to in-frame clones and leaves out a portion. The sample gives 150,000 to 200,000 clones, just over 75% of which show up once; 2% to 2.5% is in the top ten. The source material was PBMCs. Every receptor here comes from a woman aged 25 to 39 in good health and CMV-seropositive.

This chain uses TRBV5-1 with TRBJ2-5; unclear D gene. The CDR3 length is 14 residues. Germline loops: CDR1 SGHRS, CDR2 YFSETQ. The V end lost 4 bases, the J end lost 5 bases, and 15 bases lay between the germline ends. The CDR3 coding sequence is TGCGCCAGCAGCGCCATCACCAGTTTTGAGACCCAGTACTTC. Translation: CASSAITSFETQYF.

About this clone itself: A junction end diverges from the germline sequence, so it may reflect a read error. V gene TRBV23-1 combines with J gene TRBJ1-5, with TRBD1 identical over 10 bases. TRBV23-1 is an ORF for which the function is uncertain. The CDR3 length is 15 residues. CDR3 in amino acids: CASSPITFRDRGMDF. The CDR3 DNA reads TGCGCCAGCAGTCCGATAACATTCCGGGACAGGGGAATGGATTTT.

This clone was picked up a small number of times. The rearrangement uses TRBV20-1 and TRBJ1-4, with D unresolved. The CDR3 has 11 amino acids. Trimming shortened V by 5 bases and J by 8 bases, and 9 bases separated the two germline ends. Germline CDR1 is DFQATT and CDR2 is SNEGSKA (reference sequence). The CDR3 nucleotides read TGCAGTGCTTCGGAGGGCGAAAAACTGTTTTTT. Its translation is CSASEGEKLFF.

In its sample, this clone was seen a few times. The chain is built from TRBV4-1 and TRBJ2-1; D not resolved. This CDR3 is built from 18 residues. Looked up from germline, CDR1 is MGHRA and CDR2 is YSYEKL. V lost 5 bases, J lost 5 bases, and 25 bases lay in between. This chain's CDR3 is CASSLLGPPRVLDNEQFF. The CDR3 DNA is TGCGCCAGCAGCTTACTCGGTCCACCAAGAGTACTCGACAATGAGCAGTTCTTC.

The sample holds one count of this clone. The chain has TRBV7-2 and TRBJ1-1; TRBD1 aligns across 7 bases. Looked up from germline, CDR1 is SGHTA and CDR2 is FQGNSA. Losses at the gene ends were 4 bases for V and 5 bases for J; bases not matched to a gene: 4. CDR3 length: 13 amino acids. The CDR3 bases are TGTGCCAGCAGCTCCAACAGGGGAACTGAAGCTTTCTTT. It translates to CASSSNRGTEAFF.

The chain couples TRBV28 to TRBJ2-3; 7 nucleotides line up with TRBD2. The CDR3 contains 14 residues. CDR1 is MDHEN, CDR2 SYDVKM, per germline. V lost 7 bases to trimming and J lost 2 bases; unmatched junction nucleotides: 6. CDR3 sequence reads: CASTPSGDTDTQYF. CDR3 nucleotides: TGTGCCAGCACGCCTAGCGGAGACACAGATACGCAGTATTTT.

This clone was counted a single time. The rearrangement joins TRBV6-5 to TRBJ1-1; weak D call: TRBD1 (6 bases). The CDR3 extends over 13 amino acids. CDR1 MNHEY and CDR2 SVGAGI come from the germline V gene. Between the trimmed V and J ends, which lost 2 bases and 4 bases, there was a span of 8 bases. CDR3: CASSYAGVTEAFF. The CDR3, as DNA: TGTGCCAGCAGTTACGCAGGGGTCACTGAAGCTTTCTTT.

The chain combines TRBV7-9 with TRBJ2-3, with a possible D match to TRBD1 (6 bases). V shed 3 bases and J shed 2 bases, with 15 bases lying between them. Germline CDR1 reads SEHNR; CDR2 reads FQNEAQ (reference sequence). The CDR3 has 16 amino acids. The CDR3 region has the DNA TGTGCCAGCAGCTTGCGAGCAGGGGCCAACACAGATACGCAGTATTTT. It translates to CASSLRAGANTDTQYF. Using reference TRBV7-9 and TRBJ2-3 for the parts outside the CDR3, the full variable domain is DTGVSQNPRHKITKRGQNVTFRCDPISEHNRLYWYRQTLGQGPEFLTYFQNEAQLEKSRLLSDRFSAERPKGSFSTLEIQRTEQGDSAMYLCASSLRAGANTDTQYFGPGTRLTVL.

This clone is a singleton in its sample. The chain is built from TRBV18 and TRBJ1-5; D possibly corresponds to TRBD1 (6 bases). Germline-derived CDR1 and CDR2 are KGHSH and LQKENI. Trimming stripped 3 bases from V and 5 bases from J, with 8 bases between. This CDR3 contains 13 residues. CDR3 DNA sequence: TGTGCCAGCTCACCCGGACAGTATCAGCCCCAGCATTTT. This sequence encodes CASSPGQYQPQHF.

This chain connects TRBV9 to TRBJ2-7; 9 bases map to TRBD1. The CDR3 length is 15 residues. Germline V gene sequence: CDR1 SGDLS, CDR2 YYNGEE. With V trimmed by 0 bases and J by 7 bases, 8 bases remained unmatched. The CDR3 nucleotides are TGTGCCAGCAGCGTAGCCGGGACAGGGAGGGATGAGCAGTACTTC. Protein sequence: CASSVAGTGRDEQYF.

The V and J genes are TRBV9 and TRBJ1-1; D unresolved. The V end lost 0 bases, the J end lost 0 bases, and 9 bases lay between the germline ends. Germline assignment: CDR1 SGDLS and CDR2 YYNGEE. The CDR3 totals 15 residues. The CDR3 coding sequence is TGTGCCAGCAGCGTAGAAGCCGGGGTGAACACTGAAGCTTTCTTT. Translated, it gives CASSVEAGVNTEAFF.

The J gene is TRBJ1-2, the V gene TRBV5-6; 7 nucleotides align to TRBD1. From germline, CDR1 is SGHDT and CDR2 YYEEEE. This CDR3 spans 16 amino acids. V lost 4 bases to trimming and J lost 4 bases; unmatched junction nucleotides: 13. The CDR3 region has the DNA TGTGCCAGCAGCGGACGACAGGGTAATTCTCTCTATGGCTACACCTTC. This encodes CASSGRQGNSLYGYTF.

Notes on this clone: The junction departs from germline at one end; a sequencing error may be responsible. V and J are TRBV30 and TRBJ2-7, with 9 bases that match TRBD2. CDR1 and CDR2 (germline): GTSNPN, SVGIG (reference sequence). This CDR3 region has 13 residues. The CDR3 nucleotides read TGTGCCTGGAGTTTGAGGGTAGCGGGAGAGAAGACGTTC. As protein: CAWSLRVAGEKTF.

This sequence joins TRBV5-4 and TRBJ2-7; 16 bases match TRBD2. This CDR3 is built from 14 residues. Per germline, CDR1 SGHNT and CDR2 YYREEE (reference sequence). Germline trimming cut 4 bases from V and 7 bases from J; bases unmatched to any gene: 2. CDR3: CASSPGLAGGEQYF. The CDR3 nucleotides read TGTGCCAGCAGCCCGGGACTAGCGGGAGGGGAGCAGTACTTC. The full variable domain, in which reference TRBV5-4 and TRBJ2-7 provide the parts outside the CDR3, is ETGVTQSPTHLIKTRGQQVTLRCSSQSGHNTVSWYQQALGQGPQFIFQYYREEENGRGNFPPRFSGLQFPNYSSELNVNALELDDSALYLCASSPGLAGGEQYFGPGTRLTVT.

CDR3 sequence reads: CASSLREGSYNEQFF. DNA for the CDR3: TGTGCCAGCAGCTTGCGGGAAGGTTCCTACAATGAGCAGTTCTTC. The J gene is TRBJ2-1, the V gene TRBV5-5; possibly TRBD2 for D (5 bases). This CDR3 spans 15 amino acids. Trimming shortened V by 1 base and J by 1 base, and 9 bases separated the two germline ends. Germline V gene data show CDR1 as SGHKS and CDR2 as YYEKEE (reference sequence).

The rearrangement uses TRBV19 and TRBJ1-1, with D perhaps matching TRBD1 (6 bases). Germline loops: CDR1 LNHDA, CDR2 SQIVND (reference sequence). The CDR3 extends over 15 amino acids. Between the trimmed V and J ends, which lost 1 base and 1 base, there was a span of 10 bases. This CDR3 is CASSIGQAKNTEAFF. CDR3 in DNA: TGTGCCAGTAGTATAGGACAGGCCAAGAACACTGAAGCTTTCTTT.

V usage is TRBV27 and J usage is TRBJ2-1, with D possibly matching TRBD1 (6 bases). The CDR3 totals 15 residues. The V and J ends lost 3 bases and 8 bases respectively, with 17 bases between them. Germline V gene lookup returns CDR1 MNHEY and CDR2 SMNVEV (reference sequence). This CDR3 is CASSLNRGIRDEQFF. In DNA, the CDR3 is TGTGCCAGCAGTTTGAATAGGGGGATTCGGGATGAGCAGTTCTTC.

The CDR3 nucleotides read TGTGCCAGCAGCAACAGGGACCGAAGGAAAGCTTTCTTT. Its translation: CASSNRDRRKAFF. The J gene is TRBJ1-1, the V gene TRBV7-2; tentatively, D is TRBD1 (6 bases). The CDR3 runs 13 residues. CDR1 SGHTA and CDR2 FQGNSA come from the germline V gene. V lost 5 bases to trimming and J lost 9 bases, with 16 bases between them.

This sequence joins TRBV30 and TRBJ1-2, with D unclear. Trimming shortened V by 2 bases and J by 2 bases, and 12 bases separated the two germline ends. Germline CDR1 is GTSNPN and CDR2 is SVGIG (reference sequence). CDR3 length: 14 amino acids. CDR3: CAWSPLGPNYGYTF. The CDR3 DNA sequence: TGTGCCTGGAGTCCTCTAGGCCCCAACTATGGCTACACCTTC.

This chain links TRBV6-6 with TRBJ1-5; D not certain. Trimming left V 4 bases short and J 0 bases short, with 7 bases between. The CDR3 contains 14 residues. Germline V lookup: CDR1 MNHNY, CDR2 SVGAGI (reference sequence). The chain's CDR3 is CASSSGDSNQPQHF. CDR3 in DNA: TGTGCCAGCAGTTCGGGAGATAGCAATCAGCCCCAGCATTTT.